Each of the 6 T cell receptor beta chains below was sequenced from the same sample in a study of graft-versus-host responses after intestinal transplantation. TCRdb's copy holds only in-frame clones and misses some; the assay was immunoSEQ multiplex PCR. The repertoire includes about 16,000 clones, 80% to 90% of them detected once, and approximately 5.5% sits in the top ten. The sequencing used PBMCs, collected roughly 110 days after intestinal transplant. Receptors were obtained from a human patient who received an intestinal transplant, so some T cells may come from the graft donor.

The CDR3 DNA reads as TGTGCCAGCAGTCACAGGGGGAGCTACGAGCAGTACTTC. Encoded protein: CASSHRGSYEQYF. V gene TRBV27 combines with J gene TRBJ2-7, with 8 positions matching TRBD1. CDR1 is MNHEY, CDR2 SMNVEV, per germline (reference sequence). The CDR3 loop spans 13 amino acids. Trimming at V came to 5 bases and at J to 3 bases, leaving 3 bases not matched to a gene.

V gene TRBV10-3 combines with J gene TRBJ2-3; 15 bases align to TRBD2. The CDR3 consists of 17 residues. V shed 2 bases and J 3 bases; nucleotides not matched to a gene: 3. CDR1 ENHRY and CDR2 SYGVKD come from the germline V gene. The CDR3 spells CAISEGLAGGSTDTQYF. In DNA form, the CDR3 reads TGTGCCATCAGTGAGGGACTAGCGGGAGGGTCGACAGATACGCAGTATTTT.

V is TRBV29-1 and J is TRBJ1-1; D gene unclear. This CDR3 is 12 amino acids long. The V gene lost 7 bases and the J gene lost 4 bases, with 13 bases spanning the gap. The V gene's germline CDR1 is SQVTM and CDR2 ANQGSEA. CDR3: CSAGREATEAFF. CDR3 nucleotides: TGCAGCGCTGGACGGGAGGCCACTGAAGCTTTCTTT.

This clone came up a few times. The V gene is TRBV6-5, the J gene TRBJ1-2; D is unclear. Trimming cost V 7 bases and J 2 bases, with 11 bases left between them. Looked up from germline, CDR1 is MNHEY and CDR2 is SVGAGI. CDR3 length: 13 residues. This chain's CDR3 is CASIPDENYGYTF. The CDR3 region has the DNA TGTGCCAGCATACCAGATGAAAACTATGGCTACACCTTC.

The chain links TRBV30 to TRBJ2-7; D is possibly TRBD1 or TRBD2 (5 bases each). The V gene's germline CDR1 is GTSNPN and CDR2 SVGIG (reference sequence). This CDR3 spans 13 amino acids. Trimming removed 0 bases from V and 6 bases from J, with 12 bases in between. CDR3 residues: CAWSVLAGAEQYF. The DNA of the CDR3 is TGTGCCTGGAGTGTACTGGCCGGGGCCGAGCAGTACTTC.

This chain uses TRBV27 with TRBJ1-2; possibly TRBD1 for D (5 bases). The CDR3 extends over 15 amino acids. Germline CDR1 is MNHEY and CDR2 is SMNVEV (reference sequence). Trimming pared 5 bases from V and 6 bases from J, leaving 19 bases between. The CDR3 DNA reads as TGTGCCAGCAGTCCCCTAACAGGAGGGGCGGATGGCTACACCTTC. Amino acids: CASSPLTGGADGYTF.